Following are 9 T cell receptor beta chains from one sample sequenced in a study of technical replicates of blood from a few donors. The data were produced by immunoSEQ multiplex PCR, yet TCRdb's version contains in-frame clones alone and is incomplete. The sample contains 70,000 to 85,000 clones, about 90% of which appear only once. Sequenced sample: T cells isolated from PBMCs. These receptor sequences come from a human donor in good health.

This CDR3 reads CASSWTGVEAFF. The CDR3 bases are TGCGCCAGCAGCTGGACAGGGGTTGAAGCTTTCTTT. The chain links TRBV5-1 to TRBJ1-1; the match to TRBD1 covers 9 bases. CDR1 SGHRS and CDR2 YFSETQ come from the germline V gene. With 3 bases clipped from V and 7 bases from J, the junction kept 1 base outside the gene matches. The CDR3 loop spans 12 amino acids. The full variable domain, its missing parts supplied by reference TRBV5-1 and TRBJ1-1, is KAGVTQTPRYLIKTRGQQVTLSCSPISGHRSVSWYQQTPGQGLQFLFEYFSETQRNKGNFPGRFSGRQFSNSRSEMNVSTLELGDSALYLCASSWTGVEAFFGQGTRLTVV.

The chain uses TRBV27 and TRBJ1-5; D gene unclear. V lost 4 bases to trimming and J lost 7 bases, with 11 bases between them. CDR1 is MNHEY and CDR2 is SMNVEV in the germline V gene (reference sequence). The CDR3 consists of 13 residues. CDR3 sequence reads: CASSYGVRQPQHF. The CDR3 region has the DNA TGTGCCAGCAGTTACGGTGTTCGACAGCCCCAGCATTTT.

The V and J genes are TRBV7-6 and TRBJ2-3; 7 bases agree with TRBD1. CDR1 SGHVS and CDR2 FNYEAQ come from the germline V gene. This CDR3 is 15 amino acids long. After removal of 1 base from V and 6 bases from J, the junction contained 7 bases not matched to a gene. The CDR3 sequence is CASSLGGPRGDTQYF. The DNA of the CDR3 is TGTGCCAGCAGCTTAGGCGGGCCCAGGGGGGATACGCAGTATTTT.

V is TRBV5-1 and J is TRBJ2-5; 7 bases are shared with TRBD1. There are 15 residues in the CDR3. The germline CDR1 and CDR2 sequences are SGHRS and YFSETQ. The ends lost 4 bases at V and 4 bases at J; junction bases unmatched: 10. Here the CDR3 reads CASSPTPNRGETQYF. For the CDR3, the DNA is TGCGCCAGCAGCCCGACACCCAACAGGGGAGAGACCCAGTACTTC.

The chain has TRBV19 and TRBJ2-7; D is perhaps TRBD2 (5 bases). This CDR3 region has 13 residues. CDR1 is LNHDA, CDR2 SQIVND, per germline (reference sequence). Trimming removed 4 bases at V and 4 bases at J, with 11 bases between. CDR3 in amino acids: CASSTQSGYEQYF. Here the CDR3 DNA reads TGTGCCAGTAGTACGCAGTCGGGATACGAGCAGTACTTC. Drawing the rest from reference TRBV19 and TRBJ2-7, the complete variable domain is DGGITQSPKYLFRKEGQNVTLSCEQNLNHDAMYWYRQDPGQGLRLIYYSQIVNDFQKGDIAEGYSVSREKKESFPLTVTSAQKNPTAFYLCASSTQSGYEQYFGPGTRLTVT.

In its sample, this clone was seen a few times. V is TRBV11-3 and J is TRBJ2-7, with D possibly being TRBD1 (6 bases). The CDR3 is 16 residues long. V was cut by 5 bases and J by 3 bases, with 20 bases left in between. Germline V CDR1 and CDR2: SGHNT, YENEEA. The CDR3 protein is CASSPNRQDSIYEQYF. The CDR3 nucleotides read TGTGCCAGCAGCCCTAATCGACAGGATTCAATCTACGAGCAGTACTTC.

The rearrangement uses TRBV5-4 and TRBJ2-5; D possibly corresponds to TRBD1 (6 bases). This CDR3 contains 15 residues. Trimming removed 6 bases at V and 2 bases at J, with 17 bases between. The germline gives CDR1 SGHNT, CDR2 YYREEE (reference sequence). CDR3 region: CASTESAGAQETQYF. Here the CDR3 DNA reads TGTGCCAGCACCGAATCGGCAGGGGCACAAGAGACCCAGTACTTC.

V gene TRBV5-6 combines with J gene TRBJ2-7, with 7 bases matching TRBD1. Germline V gene data show CDR1 as SGHDT and CDR2 as YYEEEE. V lost 0 bases, J lost 3 bases, and 3 bases stayed unmatched. This CDR3 has 14 residues. The CDR3 nucleotides are TGTGCCAGCAGCTTGGGGGGACAGTTCTACGAGCAGTACTTC. Its protein is CASSLGGQFYEQYF.

This clone was observed a handful of times. An end of the junction does not agree with germline; a read error may underlie this. The chain links TRBV7-9 to TRBJ1-2; D is unresolved. There are 11 residues in the CDR3. Germline CDR1 SEHNR, CDR2 FQNEAQ (reference sequence). The CDR3, as DNA: TGTGCCAGCAGCTTAGGAACACCGATCCACTTC. It translates to CASSLGTPIHF. The full variable domain, completed using reference TRBV7-9 and TRBJ1-2, is DTGVSQNPRHKITKRGQNVTFRCDPISEHNRLYWYRQTLGQGPEFLTYFQNEAQLEKSRLLSDRFSAERPKGSFSTLEIQRTEQGDSAMYLCASSLGTPIHFGSGTRLTVV.